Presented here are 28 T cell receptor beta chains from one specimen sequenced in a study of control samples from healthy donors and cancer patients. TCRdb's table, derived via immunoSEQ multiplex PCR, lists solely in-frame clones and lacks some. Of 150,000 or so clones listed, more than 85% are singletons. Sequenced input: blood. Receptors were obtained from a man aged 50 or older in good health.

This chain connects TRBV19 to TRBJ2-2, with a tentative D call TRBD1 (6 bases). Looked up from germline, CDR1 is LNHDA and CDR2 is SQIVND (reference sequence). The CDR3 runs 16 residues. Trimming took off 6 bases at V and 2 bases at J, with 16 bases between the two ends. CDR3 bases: TGTGCCAGTAGAAAAACAGGGCTTCGAAACACCGGGGAGCTGTTTTTT. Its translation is CASRKTGLRNTGELFF.

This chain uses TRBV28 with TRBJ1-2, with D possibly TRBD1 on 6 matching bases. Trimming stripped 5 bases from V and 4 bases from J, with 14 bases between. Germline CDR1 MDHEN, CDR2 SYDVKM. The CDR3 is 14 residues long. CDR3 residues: CASSATGHLYGYTF. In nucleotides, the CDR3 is TGTGCCAGCAGTGCTACGGGACACCTCTATGGCTACACCTTC.

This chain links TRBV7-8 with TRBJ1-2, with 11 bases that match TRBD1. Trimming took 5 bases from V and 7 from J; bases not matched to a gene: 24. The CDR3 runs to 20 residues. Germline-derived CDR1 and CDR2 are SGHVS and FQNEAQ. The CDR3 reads CASSPPRSGQGAQFKSGYTF. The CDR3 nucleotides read TGTGCCAGCAGCCCGCCCCGATCAGGACAGGGGGCGCAATTTAAGTCTGGCTACACCTTC.

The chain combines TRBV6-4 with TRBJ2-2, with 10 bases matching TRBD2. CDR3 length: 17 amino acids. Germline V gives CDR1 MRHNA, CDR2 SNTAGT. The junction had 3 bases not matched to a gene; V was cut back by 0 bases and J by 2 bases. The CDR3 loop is CASSDSTSGTNTGELFF. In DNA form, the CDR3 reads TGTGCCAGCAGTGACTCCACTAGCGGGACAAACACCGGGGAGCTGTTTTTT.

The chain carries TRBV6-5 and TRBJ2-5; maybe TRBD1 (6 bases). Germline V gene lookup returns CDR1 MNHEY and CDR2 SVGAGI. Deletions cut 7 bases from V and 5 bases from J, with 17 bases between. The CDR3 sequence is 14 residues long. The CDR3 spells CASIDSGQRETQYF. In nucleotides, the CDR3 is TGTGCCAGCATCGACTCTGGACAGAGGGAGACCCAGTACTTC.

CDR3 region: CASSPGNFKNIQYF. The DNA of the CDR3 is TGTGCCAGCTCACCAGGGAATTTCAAAAACATTCAGTACTTC. The chain uses TRBV18 and TRBJ2-4; D ambiguous. Germline lookup yields CDR1 KGHSH and CDR2 LQKENI. This CDR3 is 14 amino acids long. V lost 2 bases and J 3 bases, leaving 8 bases between the germline ends.

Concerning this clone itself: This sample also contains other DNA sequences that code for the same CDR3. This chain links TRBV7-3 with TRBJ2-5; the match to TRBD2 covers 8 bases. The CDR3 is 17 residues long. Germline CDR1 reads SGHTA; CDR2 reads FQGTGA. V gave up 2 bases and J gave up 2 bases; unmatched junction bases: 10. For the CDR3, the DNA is TGTGCCAGCAGCTTAGGCAGGGGTACTAGCGGACAAGAGACCCAGTACTTC. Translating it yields CASSLGRGTSGQETQYF. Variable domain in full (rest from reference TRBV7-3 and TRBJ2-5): GAGVSQTPSNKVTEKGKYVELRCDPISGHTALYWYRQSLGQGPEFLIYFQGTGAADDSGLPNDRFFAVRPEGSVSTLKIQRTERGDSAVYLCASSLGRGTSGQETQYFGPGTRLLVL.

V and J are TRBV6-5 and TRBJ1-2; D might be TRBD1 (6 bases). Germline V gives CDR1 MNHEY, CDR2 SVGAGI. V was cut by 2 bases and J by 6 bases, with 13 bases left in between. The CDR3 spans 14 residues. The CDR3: CASSYLQGGNGYTF. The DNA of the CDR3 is TGTGCCAGCAGTTACCTACAGGGTGGAAATGGCTACACCTTC.

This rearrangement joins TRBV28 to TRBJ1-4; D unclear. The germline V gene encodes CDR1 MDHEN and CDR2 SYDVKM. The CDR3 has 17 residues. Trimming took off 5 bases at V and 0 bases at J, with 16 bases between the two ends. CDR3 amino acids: CASSTNAVDATNEKLFF. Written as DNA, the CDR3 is TGTGCCAGCAGTACCAACGCGGTGGACGCAACTAATGAAAAACTGTTTTTT.

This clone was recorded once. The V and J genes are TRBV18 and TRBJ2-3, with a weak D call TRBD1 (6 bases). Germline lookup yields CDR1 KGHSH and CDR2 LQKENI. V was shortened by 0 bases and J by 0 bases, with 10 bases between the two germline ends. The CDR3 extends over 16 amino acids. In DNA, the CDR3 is TGTGCCAGCTCACCACCGGCAGGGGCTAGCACAGATACGCAGTATTTT. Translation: CASSPPAGASTDTQYF.

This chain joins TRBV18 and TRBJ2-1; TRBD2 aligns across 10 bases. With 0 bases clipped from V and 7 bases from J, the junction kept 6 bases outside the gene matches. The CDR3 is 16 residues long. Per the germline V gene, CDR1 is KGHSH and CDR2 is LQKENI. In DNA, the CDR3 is TGTGCCAGCTCACCACCGGGGCTAGCGGGAGTTAATGAGCAGTTCTTC. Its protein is CASSPPGLAGVNEQFF.

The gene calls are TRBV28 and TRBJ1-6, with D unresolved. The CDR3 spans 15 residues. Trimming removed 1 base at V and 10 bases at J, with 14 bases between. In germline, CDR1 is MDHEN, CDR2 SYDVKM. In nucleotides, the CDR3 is TGTGCCAGCAGTTTATTGATAAATGGGAACTCACCCCTCCACTTT. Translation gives CASSLLINGNSPLHF.

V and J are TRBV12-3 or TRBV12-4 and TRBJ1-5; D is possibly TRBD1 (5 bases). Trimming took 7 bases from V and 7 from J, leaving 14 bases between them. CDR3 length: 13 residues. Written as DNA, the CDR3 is TGTGCCAGCAAAACAGGTAACGAGCAGCCCCAGCATTTT. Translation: CASKTGNEQPQHF.

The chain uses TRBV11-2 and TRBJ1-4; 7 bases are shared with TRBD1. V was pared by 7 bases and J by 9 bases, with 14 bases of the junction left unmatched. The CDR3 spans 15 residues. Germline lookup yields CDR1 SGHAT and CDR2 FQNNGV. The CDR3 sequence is CASKTEGAARQKLFF. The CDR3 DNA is TGTGCCAGCAAGACCGAGGGGGCCGCGCGTCAAAAACTGTTTTTT.

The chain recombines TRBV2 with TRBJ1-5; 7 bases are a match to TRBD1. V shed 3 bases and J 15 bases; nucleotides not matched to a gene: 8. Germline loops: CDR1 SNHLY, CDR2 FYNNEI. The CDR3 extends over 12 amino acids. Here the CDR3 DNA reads TGTGCCAGCAGTGACTGGGACAGATTGTGGCATTTT. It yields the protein CASSDWDRLWHF.

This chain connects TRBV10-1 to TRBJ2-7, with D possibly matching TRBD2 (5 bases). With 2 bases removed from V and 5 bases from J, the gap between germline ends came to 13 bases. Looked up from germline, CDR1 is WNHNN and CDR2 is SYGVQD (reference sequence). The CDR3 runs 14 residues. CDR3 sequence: CASSEASGIHEQYF. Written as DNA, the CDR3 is TGCGCCAGCAGTGAGGCCTCGGGGATCCACGAGCAGTACTTC.

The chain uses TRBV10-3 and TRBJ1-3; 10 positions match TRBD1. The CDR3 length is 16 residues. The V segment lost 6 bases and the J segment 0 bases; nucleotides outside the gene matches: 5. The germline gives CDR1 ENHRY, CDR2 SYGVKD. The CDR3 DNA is TGTGCCATCAGGGGACAGGGGTCGAGCTCTGGAAACACCATATATTTT. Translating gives CAIRGQGSSSGNTIYF.

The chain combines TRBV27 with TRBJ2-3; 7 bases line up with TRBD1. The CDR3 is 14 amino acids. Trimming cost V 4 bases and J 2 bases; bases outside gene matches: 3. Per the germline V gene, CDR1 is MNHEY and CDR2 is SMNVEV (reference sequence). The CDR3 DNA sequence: TGTGCCAGCAGTTATACAGGGGACACAGATACGCAGTATTTT. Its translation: CASSYTGDTDTQYF.

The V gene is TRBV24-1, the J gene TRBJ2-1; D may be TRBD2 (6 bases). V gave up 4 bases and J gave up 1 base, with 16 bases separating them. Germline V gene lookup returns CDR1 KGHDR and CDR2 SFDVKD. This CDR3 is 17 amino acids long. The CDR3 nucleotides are TGTGCCACCAGTGACCGACCGGGACTCCAGTCCTACAATGAGCAGTTCTTC. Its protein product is CATSDRPGLQSYNEQFF.

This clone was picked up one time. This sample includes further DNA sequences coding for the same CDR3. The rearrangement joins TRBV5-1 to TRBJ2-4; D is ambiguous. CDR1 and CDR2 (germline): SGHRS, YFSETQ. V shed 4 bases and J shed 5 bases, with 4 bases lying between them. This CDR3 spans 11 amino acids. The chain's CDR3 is CASSLQNIQYF. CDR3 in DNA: TGCGCCAGCAGCCTCCAAAACATTCAGTACTTC.

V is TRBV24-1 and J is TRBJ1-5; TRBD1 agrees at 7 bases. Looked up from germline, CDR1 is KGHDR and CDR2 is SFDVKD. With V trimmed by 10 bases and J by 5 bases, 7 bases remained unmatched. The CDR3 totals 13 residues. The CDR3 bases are TGTGCCACACAGTGGGACAGTCATCAGCCCCAGCATTTT. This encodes CATQWDSHQPQHF.

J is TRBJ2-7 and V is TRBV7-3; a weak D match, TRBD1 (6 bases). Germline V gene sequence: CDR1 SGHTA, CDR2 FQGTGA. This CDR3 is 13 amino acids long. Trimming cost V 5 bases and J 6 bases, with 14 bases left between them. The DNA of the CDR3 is TGTGCCAGCAGCAGTTATCAGGGGTCCGAGCAGTACTTC. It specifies CASSSYQGSEQYF.

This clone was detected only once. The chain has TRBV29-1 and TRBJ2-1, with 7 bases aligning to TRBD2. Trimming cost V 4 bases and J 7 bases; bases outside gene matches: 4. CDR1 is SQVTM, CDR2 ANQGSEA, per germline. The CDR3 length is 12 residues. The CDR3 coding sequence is TGCAGCGTTGGGGCGGGAGTGAATGAGCAGTTCTTC. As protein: CSVGAGVNEQFF.

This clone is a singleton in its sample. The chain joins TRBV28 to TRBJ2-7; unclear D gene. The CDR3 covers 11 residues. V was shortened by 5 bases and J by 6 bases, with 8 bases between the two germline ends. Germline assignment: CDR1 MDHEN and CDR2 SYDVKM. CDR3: CASSPHSEQYF. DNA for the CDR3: TGTGCCAGCAGTCCCCACTCCGAGCAGTACTTC.

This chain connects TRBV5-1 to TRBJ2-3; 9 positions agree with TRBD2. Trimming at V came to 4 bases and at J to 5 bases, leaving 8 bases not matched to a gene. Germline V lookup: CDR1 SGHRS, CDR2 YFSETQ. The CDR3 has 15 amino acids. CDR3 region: CASSIQGSGGDTQYF. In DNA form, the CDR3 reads TGCGCCAGCAGCATACAGGGTAGCGGGGGAGATACGCAGTATTTT.

CDR3 amino acids: CASSSLPGLVGTPPLHF. Written as DNA, the CDR3 is TGTGCCAGCAGTTCACTGCCTGGATTAGTTGGGACACCACCCCTCCACTTT. The chain carries TRBV28 and TRBJ1-6; D may be TRBD1 (6 bases). The V end lost 4 bases, the J end lost 11 bases, and 24 bases lay between the germline ends. The CDR3 is made up of 17 amino acids. CDR1 MDHEN and CDR2 SYDVKM come from the germline V gene.

CDR3 region: CASSPGFGPSNNEQFF. The CDR3 coding sequence is TGTGCCAGCAGCCCGGGCTTCGGTCCCTCAAACAATGAGCAGTTCTTC. The chain joins TRBV28 to TRBJ2-1; D not certain. The length of the CDR3 is 16 residues. The ends were cut back, 6 bases at V and 5 bases at J, with 20 bases in the middle. CDR1 and CDR2 (germline): MDHEN, SYDVKM.

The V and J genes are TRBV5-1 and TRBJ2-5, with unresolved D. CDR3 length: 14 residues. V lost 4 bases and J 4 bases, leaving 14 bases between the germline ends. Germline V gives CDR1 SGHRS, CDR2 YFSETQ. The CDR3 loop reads CASSPSASLETQYF. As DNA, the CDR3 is TGCGCCAGCAGCCCATCGGCGTCTTTAGAGACCCAGTACTTC.